One and the same sample provided the 16 T cell receptor beta chains below, sequenced in a study of blood T cells in healthy people across ages. Combining a sample-barcoded 5' primer with a J-beta primer mix, a second PCR ran for about 7 to 11 cycles. TCRdb processed the 5' RACE reads anew with MiXCR; each CDR3 protein has one entry. The sample has about 1.8 million distinct CDR3 sequences, just under 50% seen once; the top ten hold less than 2.5%. Source material: blood. All receptors derive from a woman aged 35 to 49 in good health.

The V gene is TRBV13, the J gene TRBJ1-1, with no clear D. This CDR3 has 14 residues. V lost 2 bases and J lost 3, with 10 bases in between. CDR1 PRHDT and CDR2 FYEKMQ come from the germline V gene (reference sequence). CDR3 sequence: CASSLRRGDTEAFF. CDR3 coding DNA: TGTGCCAGCAGCTTACGTCGCGGGGACACTGAAGCTTTCTTT.

The V call is TRBV5-1, the J call TRBJ1-2; maybe TRBD1 (5 bases). This CDR3 region has 17 residues. Germline V CDR1 and CDR2: SGHRS, YFSETQ. With 0 bases removed from V and 4 bases from J, the gap between germline ends came to 19 bases. The CDR3 is CASSLVLQPEQAYGYTF. The DNA for the CDR3 is TGCGCCAGCAGCTTGGTTTTACAACCGGAACAGGCCTATGGCTACACCTTC. Combining the CDR3 with reference TRBV5-1 and TRBJ1-2 gives the whole variable domain KAGVTQTPRYLIKTRGQQVTLSCSPISGHRSVSWYQQTPGQGLQFLFEYFSETQRNKGNFPGRFSGRQFSNSRSEMNVSTLELGDSALYLCASSLVLQPEQAYGYTFGSGTRLTVV.

About this clonotype: Its ends do not fully match the called genes, so a read error is possible. The V call is TRBV29-1, the J call TRBJ2-6; D is undetermined. The germline V gene has CDR1 SQVTM and CDR2 ANQGSEA. This CDR3 has 13 amino acids. This CDR3 reads CSVVSSGTNVLTF. The CDR3 DNA reads as TGCAGCGTTGTGAGCTCTGGGACCAACGTCCTGACTTTC.

Of note for this clonotype: This may arise from a read error, as a much more abundant clone is one base away. The rearrangement links TRBV20-1 to TRBJ2-5; a weak D match, TRBD2 (6 bases). The CDR3 contains 14 residues. Between the trimmed V and J ends, which lost 8 bases and 1 base, there was a span of 17 bases. CDR1 and CDR2 (germline): DFQATT, SNEGSKA (reference sequence). The CDR3 sequence is CSIGTPLTQETQYF. The CDR3 DNA follows: TGCAGTATAGGGACTCCTCTTACCCAAGAGACCCAGTACTTC.

The chain combines TRBV6-5 with TRBJ2-5; D may be TRBD1 or TRBD2 (6 bases each). The tail of the sequence fits TRBJ2-7 better, so the J call may be wrong. CDR1 MNHEY and CDR2 SVGAGI come from the germline V gene. This CDR3 has 14 residues. The CDR3 coding sequence is TGTGCCAGCATTGGCAGACCCGGGGGCGGCGAGCAGTACTTC. This translates into CASIGRPGGGEQYF.

This chain uses TRBV9 with TRBJ2-6; D may match TRBD1 or TRBD2 (5 bases each). The V end lost 0 bases, the J end lost 0 bases, and 16 bases lay between the germline ends. CDR1 and CDR2 from the germline V gene are SGDLS and YYNGEE. This CDR3 comprises 19 residues. The CDR3 region is CASSVGTGTDLSGANVLTF. The CDR3 DNA sequence: TGTGCCAGCAGCGTAGGAACCGGGACCGACCTCTCTGGGGCCAACGTCCTGACTTTC.

The rearrangement links TRBV3-1 to TRBJ2-6, with D tentatively TRBD2 (5 bases). Per the germline V gene, CDR1 is LGHDT and CDR2 is YNNKEL (reference sequence). The CDR3 extends over 17 amino acids. With 0 bases removed from V and 1 base from J, the gap between germline ends came to 10 bases. The CDR3 coding sequence is TGTGCCAGCAGCCAAGAAATCCCGGGGTCTGGGGCCAACGTCCTGACTTTC. Protein product: CASSQEIPGSGANVLTF.

Concerning this clonotype: One junction end disagrees with the germline gene, perhaps due to a read error. This chain joins TRBV4-1 and TRBJ2-1, with 11 bases aligning to TRBD2. The CDR3 length is 16 residues. CDR1 is MGHRA and CDR2 is YSYEKL in the germline V gene. The CDR3 loop reads CASSRQGTSGNNEQFF. CDR3 nucleotides: TGCGCCAGTAGCCGTCAGGGGACTAGCGGCAACAATGAGCAGTTCTTC.

Written as DNA, the CDR3 is TGTGCCAGCAGTTGGGGTTCGGCCTACAATGAGCAGTTCTTC. Protein sequence: CASSWGSAYNEQFF. This chain connects TRBV6-5 to TRBJ2-1; D call uncertain. Germline lookup yields CDR1 MNHEY and CDR2 SVGAGI. The V and J ends lost 4 bases and 2 bases respectively, with 9 bases between them. The CDR3 covers 14 residues.

This clonotype was seen a few times. The chain couples TRBV20-1 to TRBJ2-1, with 8 positions matching TRBD2. The germline V gene has CDR1 DFQATT and CDR2 SNEGSKA (reference sequence). The CDR3 contains 16 residues. Trimming removed 7 bases from V and 7 bases from J; junction bases left unmatched: 18. CDR3 sequence reads: CSEPRRGALSGNEQFF. The CDR3 DNA is TGCAGTGAGCCGAGGCGGGGGGCCCTCTCGGGGAATGAGCAGTTCTTC.

The chain is built from TRBV7-6 and TRBJ1-5; the match to TRBD1 covers 8 bases. The CDR3 sequence is 15 residues long. The germline gives CDR1 SGHVS, CDR2 FNYEAQ. The V gene end was trimmed by 5 bases and the J gene end by 6 bases; junction bases not matched to a gene: 9. DNA of the CDR3: TGTGCCAGCAGCCAGATCGGGACAGGACTTCAGCCCCAGCATTTT. Its translation is CASSQIGTGLQPQHF.

At least ten counts were recorded for this clonotype. The CDR3: CASSHTGRANEQFF. The CDR3 bases are TGTGCCAGCAGCCATACGGGCAGGGCCAATGAGCAGTTCTTC. This chain connects TRBV7-2 to TRBJ2-1; D might be TRBD1 (5 bases). This CDR3 contains 14 residues. V lost 5 bases, J lost 6 bases, and 14 bases lay in between. Germline V gives CDR1 SGHTA, CDR2 FQGNSA.

The rearrangement joins TRBV7-9 to TRBJ1-1; TRBD1 aligns across 8 bases. The trim removed 0 bases at V and 0 bases at J, leaving 9 bases unmatched. This CDR3 region has 18 residues. The germline gives CDR1 SEHNR, CDR2 FQNEAQ (reference sequence). CDR3 bases: TGTGCCAGCAGCTTAGCGCCGGACAGGGACTCCATGAACACTGAAGCTTTCTTT. It is translated as CASSLAPDRDSMNTEAFF.

DNA for the CDR3: TGTGCCAGCAGCCCCGGGACAGGAGGAGCGACCCAGTACTTC. Translation gives CASSPGTGGATQYF. The chain recombines TRBV12-3 or TRBV12-4 with TRBJ2-5; 8 nucleotides agree with TRBD1. Germline trimming cut 6 bases from V and 7 bases from J; bases unmatched to any gene: 10. The CDR3 runs to 14 residues.

This clonotype was picked up a small number of times. The chain uses TRBV12-3 or TRBV12-4 and TRBJ1-5; the D is unclear. This CDR3 comprises 14 residues. With 5 bases removed from V and 3 bases from J, the gap between germline ends came to 11 bases. The chain's CDR3 is CASSLKSHNQPQHF. In DNA form, the CDR3 reads TGTGCCAGCAGTCTTAAGTCCCACAATCAGCCCCAGCATTTT.

The J gene is TRBJ2-4, the V gene TRBV20-1, with a possible D match to TRBD1 (6 bases). The better agreement between TRBJ2-7 and the DNA end casts doubt on the J call. The CDR3 is 15 residues long. CDR1 and CDR2 (germline): DFQATT, SNEGSKA (reference sequence). CDR3 sequence (DNA): TGCAGTGCTAGAGATCCGACAGGAAGGGCTCGCGAGCAGTACTTC. Residues: CSARDPTGRAREQYF.